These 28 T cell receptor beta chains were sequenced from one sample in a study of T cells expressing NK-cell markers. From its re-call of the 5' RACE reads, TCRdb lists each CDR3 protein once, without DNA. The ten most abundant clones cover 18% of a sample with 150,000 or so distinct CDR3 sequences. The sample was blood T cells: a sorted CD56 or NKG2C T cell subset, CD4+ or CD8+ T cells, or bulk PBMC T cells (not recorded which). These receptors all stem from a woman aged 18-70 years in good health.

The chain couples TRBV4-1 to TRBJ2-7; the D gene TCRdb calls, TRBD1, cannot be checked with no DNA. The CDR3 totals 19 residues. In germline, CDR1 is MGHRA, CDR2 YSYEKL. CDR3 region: CASSQDPYTRDRRTDEQYF.

CDR3 sequence: CASSASLELARLEQYF. V and J are TRBV6-1 and TRBJ2-7; the TCRdb call, TRBD2, lacks DNA for checking. The germline gives CDR1 MNHNS, CDR2 SASEGT. The CDR3 has 16 amino acids.

CDR3 amino acids: CASSEGRRDTEAFF. The gene calls are TRBV6-1 and TRBJ1-1. This CDR3 contains 14 residues. Germline CDR1 reads MNHNS; CDR2 reads SASEGT.

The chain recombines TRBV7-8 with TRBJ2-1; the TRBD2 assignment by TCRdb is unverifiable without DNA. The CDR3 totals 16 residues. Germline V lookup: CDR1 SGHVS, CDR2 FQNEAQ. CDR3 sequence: CASSLTGTSGNNEQFF.

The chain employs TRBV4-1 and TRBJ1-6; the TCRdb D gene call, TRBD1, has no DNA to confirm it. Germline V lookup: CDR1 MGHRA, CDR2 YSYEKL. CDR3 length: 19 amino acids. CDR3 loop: CASSLSFRDSSSYNSPLHF.

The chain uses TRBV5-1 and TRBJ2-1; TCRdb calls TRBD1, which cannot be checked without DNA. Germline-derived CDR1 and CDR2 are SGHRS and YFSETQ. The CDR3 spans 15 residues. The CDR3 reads CASSPRQDQYNEQFF.

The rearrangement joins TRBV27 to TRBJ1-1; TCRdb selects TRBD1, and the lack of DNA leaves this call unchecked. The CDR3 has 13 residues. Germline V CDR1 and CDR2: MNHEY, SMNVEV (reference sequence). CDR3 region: CASSQYRGTEAFF.

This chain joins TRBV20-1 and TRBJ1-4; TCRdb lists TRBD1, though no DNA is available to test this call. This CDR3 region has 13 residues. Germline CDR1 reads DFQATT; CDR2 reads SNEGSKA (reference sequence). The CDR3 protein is CSAEPKGGEKLFF.

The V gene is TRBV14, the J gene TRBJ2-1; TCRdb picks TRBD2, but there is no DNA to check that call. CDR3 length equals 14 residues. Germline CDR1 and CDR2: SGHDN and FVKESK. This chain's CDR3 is CASSQDRTSGKAFF.

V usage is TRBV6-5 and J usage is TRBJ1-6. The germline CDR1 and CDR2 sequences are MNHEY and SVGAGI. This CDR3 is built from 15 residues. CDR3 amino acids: CASRWLGEGSPPLHF.

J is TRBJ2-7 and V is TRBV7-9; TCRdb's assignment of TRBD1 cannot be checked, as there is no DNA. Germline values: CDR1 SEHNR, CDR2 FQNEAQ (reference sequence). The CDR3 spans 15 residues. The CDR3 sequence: CASSLVRDRVYEQYF.

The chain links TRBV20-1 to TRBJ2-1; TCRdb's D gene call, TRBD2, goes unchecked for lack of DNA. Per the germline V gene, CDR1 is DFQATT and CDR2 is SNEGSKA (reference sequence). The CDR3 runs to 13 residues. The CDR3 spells CSATKRSYNEQFF.

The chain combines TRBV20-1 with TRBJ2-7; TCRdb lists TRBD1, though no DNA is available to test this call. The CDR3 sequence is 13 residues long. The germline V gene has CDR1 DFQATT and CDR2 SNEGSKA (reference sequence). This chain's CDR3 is CSARATGRYEQYF.

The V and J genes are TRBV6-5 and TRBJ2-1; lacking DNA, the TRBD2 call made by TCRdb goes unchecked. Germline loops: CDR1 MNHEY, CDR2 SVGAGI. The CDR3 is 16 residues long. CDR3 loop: CASSYGGSGGADEQFF.

The CDR3: CASSLGYTEAFF. The rearrangement joins TRBV28 to TRBJ1-1. Per germline, CDR1 MDHEN and CDR2 SYDVKM. The CDR3 contains 12 residues.

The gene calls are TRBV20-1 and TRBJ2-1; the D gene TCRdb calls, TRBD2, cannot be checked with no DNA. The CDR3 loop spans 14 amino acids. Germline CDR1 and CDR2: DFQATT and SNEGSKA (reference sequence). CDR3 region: CSAVSGRGANEQFF.

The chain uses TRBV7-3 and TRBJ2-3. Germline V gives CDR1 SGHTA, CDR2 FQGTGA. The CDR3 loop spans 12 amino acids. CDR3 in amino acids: CASSADGRTQYF.

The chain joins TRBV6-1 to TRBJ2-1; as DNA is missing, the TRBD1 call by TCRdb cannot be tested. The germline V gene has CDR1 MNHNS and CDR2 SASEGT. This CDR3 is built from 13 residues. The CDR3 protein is CASTSTTGDEQFF.

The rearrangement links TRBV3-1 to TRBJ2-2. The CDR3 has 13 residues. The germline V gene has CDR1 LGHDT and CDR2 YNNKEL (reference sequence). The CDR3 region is CASSQDKFGELFF.

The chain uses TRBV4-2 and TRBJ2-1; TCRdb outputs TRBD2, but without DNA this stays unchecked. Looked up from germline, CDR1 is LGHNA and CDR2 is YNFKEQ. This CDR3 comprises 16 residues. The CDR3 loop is CASSQGGSGGWDEQFF.

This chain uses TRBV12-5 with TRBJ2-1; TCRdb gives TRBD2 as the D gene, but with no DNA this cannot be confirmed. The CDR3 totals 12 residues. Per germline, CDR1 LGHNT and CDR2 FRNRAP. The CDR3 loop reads CASGRTYNEQFF.

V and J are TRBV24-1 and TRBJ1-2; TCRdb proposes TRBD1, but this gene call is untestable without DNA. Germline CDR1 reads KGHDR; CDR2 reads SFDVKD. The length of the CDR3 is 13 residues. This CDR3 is CATSGDRNYGYTF.

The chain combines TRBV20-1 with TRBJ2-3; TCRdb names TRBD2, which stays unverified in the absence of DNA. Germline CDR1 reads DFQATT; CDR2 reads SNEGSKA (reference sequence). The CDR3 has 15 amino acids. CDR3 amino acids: CSARATSGRADTQYF.

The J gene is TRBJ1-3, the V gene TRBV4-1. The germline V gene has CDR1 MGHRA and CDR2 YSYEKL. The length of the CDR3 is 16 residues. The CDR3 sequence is CASSQEAVFSGNTIYF.

CDR3 sequence reads: CASGDSLNTGELFF. V and J are TRBV5-1 and TRBJ2-2; TCRdb picks TRBD1, but there is no DNA to check that call. This CDR3 contains 14 residues. The germline gives CDR1 SGHRS, CDR2 YFSETQ. Full variable domain (missing parts from reference TRBV5-1 and TRBJ2-2): KAGVTQTPRYLIKTRGQQVTLSCSPISGHRSVSWYQQTPGQGLQFLFEYFSETQRNKGNFPGRFSGRQFSNSRSEMNVSTLELGDSALYLCASGDSLNTGELFFGEGSRLTVL.

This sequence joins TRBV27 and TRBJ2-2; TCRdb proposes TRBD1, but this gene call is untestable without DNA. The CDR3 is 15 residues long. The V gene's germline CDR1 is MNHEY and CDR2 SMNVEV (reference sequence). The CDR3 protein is CASSIGQGNTGELFF.

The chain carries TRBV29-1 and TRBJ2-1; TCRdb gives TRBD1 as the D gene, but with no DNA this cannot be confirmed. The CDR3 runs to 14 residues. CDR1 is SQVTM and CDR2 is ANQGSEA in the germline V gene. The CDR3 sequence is CSVVPGQTYNEQFF.

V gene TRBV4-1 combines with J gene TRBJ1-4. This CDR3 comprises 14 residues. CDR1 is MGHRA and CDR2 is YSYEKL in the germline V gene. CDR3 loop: CASSQVLGPEKLFF.